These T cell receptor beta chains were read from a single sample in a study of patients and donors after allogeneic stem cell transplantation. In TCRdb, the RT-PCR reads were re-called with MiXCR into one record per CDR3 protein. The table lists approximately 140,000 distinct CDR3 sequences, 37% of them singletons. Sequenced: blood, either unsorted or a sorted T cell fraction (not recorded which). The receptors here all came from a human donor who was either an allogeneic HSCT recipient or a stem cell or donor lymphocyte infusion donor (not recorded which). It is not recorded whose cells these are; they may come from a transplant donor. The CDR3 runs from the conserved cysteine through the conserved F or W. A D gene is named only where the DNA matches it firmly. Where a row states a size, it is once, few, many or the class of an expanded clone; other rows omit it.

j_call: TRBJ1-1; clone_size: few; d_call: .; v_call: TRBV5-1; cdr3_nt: TGCGCCAGCAGCAATGGCCTCGGCACTGAAGCTTTCTTT; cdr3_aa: CASSNGLGTEAFF
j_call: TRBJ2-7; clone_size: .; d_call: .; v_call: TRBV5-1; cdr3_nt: TGCGCCAGCAGCCCCTTGACAGGTCCTTACGAGCAGTACTTC; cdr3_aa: CASSPLTGPYEQYF
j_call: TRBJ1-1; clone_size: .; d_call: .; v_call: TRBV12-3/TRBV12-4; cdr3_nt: TGTGCCAGCAAAGGGGAAGACACTGAAGCTTTCTTT; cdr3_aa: CASKGEDTEAFF
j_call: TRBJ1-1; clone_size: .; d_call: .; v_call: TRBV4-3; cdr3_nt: TGCGCCAGCAGCCAAGATGAGCCAGGGAACACTGAAGCTTTCTTT; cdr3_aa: CASSQDEPGNTEAFF
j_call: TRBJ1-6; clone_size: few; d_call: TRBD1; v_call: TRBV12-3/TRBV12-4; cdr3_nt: TGTGCCAGCAGTCCGGAACAGGGGCCAGGGTCACCCCTCCACTTT; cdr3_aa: CASSPEQGPGSPLHF
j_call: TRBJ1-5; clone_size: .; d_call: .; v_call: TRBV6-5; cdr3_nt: TGTGCCAGCGGCCTAAGGGGGGTTGGGAATAGCAATCAGCCCCAGCATTTT; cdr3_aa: CASGLRGVGNSNQPQHF
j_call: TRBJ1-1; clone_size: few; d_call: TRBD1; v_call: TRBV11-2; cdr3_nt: TGTGCCAGCAGCTTAGGTCCTTGGGACAGGGGGAAGAACACTGAAGCTTTCTTT; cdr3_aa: CASSLGPWDRGKNTEAFF
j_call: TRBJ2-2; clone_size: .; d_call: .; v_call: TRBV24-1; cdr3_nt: TGTGCCACCAGTGATTCGTATTGGCCTCCGGACGGGGAGCTGTTTTTT; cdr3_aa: CATSDSYWPPDGELFF
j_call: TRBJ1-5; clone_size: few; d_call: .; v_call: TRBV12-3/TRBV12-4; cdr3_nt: TGTGCCAGCACCGACCAGTCGGGACGACTGCCCAATCAGCCCCAGCATTTT; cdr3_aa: CASTDQSGRLPNQPQHF
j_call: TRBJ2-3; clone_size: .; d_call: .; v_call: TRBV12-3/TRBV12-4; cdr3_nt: TGTGCCAGCAGTCCCCACGACAGGTGGAGGGGCGATACGCAGTATTTT; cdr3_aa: CASSPHDRWRGDTQYF
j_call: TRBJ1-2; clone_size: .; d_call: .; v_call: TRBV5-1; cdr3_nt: TGCGCCAGCAGCTTGGCACAGGGTAGTATGAATGGCTACACCTTC; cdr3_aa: CASSLAQGSMNGYTF
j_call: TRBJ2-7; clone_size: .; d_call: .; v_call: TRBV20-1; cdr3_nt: TGCAGTGCTAGCTACAGGGCCTACGAGCAGTACTTC; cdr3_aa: CSASYRAYEQYF
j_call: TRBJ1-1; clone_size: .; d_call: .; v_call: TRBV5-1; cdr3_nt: TGCGCCAGCAGCTTGGCAGCCGGGGGCACTGAAGCTTTCTTT; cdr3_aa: CASSLAAGGTEAFF
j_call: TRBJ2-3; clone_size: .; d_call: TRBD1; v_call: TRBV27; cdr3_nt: TGTGCCAGCAGTTTAAAGACAGGGGAGGCAGATACGCAGTATTTT; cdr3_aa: CASSLKTGEADTQYF
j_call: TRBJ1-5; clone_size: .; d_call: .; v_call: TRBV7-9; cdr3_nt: TGTGCCAGCAGAGATTGGCAAGCCAGCAATCAGCCCCAGCATTTT; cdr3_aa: CASRDWQASNQPQHF
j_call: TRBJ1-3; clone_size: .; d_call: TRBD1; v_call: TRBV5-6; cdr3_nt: TGTGCCAGCAGCGGACAGGGTCGGACTGGAAACACCATATATTTT; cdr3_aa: CASSGQGRTGNTIYF
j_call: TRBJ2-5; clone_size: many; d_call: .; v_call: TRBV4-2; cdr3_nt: TGTGCCAGCAGCGAATTAACAGGGCAGAGGGGTAAAGAGACCCAGTACTTC; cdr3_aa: CASSELTGQRGKETQYF
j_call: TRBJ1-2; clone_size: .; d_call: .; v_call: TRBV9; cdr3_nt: TGTGCCAGCAGCGTAGGTTCAGGGGATTATGGCTACACCTTC; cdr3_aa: CASSVGSGDYGYTF
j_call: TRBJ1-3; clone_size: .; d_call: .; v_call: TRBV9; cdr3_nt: TGTGCCAGCAGCGCGACATATACTGGAAACACCATATATTTT; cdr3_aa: CASSATYTGNTIYF
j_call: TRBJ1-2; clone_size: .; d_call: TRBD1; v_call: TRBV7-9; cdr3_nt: TGTGCCAGCGGGACCGACAGGGTAGCGAGCGGCTACACCTTC; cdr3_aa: CASGTDRVASGYTF
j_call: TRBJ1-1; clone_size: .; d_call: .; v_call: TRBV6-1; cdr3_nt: TGTGCCAGCAGTGAAGAGTCAGGGGCACCCACAAGGGCTTTCTTT; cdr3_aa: CASSEESGAPTRAFF
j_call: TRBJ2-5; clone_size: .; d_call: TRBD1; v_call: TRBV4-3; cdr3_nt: TGCGCCAGCAGCCACGGACAGGGTCTCCGGGAGACCCAGTACTTC; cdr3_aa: CASSHGQGLRETQYF
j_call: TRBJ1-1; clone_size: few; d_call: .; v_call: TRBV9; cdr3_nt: TGTGCCAGCAGGCGGGGGATCGTGAACACTGAAGCTTTCTTT; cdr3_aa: CASRRGIVNTEAFF
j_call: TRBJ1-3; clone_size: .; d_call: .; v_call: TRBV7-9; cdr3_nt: TGTGCCAGCATCTTTCATTCGGACACCATATATTTT; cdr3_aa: CASIFHSDTIYF
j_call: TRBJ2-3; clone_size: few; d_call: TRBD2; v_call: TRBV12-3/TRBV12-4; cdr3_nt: TGTGCCAGTGGACTAGCTCATAGCACAGATACGCAGTATTTT; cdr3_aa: CASGLAHSTDTQYF
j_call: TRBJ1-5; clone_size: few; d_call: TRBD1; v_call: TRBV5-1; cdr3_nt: TGCGCCAGCAGCTTTTGTGAGACAGGGGGCGCGGCGGGCAATCAGCCCCAGCATTTT; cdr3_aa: CASSFCETGGAAGNQPQHF
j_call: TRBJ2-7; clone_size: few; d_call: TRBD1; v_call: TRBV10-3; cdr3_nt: TGTGCCATCGGGGACAGAGCCTACGAGCAGTACTTC; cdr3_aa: CAIGDRAYEQYF
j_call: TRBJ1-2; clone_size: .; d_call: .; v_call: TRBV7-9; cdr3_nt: TGTGCCAGCAGCTACCCGGGTGGTAACTATGGCTACACCTTC; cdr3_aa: CASSYPGGNYGYTF
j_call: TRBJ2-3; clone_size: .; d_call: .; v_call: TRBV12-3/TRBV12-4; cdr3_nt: TGTGCCAGCAGGTCCCGGTGGACAGATACGCAGTATTTT; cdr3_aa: CASRSRWTDTQYF
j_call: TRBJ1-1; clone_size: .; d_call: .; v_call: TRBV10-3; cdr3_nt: TGTGCCATCAGTGACGATAGTGAAGCTTTCTTT; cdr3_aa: CAISDDSEAFF
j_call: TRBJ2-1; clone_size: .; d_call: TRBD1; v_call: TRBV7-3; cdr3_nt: TGTGCCAGCAGCGCACAAGGGGGCCCGGCCTCCTACAATGAGCAGTTCTTC; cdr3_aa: CASSAQGGPASYNEQFF
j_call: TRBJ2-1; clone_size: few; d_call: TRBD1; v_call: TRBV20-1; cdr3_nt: TGCAGTTTAGACAGGGGGCTGGACAATGAGCAGTTCTTC; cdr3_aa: CSLDRGLDNEQFF
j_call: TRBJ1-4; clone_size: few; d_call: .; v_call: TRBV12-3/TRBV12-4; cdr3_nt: TGTGCCAGCACCCTTGGGGGGCGGCTGAATGAAAAACTGTTTTTT; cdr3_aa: CASTLGGRLNEKLFF
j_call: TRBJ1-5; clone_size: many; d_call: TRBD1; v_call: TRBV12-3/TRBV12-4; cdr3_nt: TGTGCCAGCAGGACCGGGACAGGGGGCAATCAGCCCCAGCATTTT; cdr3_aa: CASRTGTGGNQPQHF
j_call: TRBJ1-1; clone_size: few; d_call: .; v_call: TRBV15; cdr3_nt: TGTGCCACCAGCAGAGATAGGTACGAAGAAGCTTTCTTT; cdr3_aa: CATSRDRYEEAFF
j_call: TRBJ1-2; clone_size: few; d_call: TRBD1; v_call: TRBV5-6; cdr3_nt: TGTGCCAGCAGGTCCACAGGGGACTATGGCTACACCTTC; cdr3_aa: CASRSTGDYGYTF
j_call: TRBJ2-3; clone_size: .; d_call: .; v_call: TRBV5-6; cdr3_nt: TGTGCCAGCAGCCCAGGACCCCGGGGGGATACGCAGTATTTT; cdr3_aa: CASSPGPRGDTQYF
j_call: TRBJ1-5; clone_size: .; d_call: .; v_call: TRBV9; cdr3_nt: TGTGCCAGCAGCGCCGGGGGGATCAGCCCCCAGCATTTT; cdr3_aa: CASSAGGISPQHF
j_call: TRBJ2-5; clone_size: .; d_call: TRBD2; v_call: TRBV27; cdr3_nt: TGTGCCAGCAGTCCCGGTAGCGGGGGGGCCTATGAGACCCAGTACTTC; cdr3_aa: CASSPGSGGAYETQYF
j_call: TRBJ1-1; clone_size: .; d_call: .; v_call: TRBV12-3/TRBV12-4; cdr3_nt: TGTGCCAGCGGCCCGTTAACTGAAGCTTTCTTT; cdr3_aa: CASGPLTEAFF
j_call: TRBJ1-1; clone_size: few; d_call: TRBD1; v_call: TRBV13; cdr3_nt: TGTGCCAGCAGCGGCGACAGGGGGCCAGGGGCTTTCTTT; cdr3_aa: CASSGDRGPGAFF
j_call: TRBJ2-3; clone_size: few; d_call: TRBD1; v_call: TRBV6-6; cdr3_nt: TGTGCCAGCAGTTACTCGGGGGACAGGGGGCGCAAGGCAGATACGCAGTATTTT; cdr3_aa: CASSYSGDRGRKADTQYF
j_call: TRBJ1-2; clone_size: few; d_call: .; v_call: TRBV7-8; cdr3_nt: TGTGCCAGCAGCTTAGCGGGGAGGGAGGGACTCTATGGCTACACCTTC; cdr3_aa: CASSLAGREGLYGYTF
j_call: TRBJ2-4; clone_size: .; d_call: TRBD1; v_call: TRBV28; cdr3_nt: TGTGCCAGCAGTTTGGGGCATAGGGGGCGGGACATTCAGTACTTC; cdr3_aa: CASSLGHRGRDIQYF
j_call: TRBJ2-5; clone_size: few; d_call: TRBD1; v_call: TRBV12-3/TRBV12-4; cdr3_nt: TGTGCCAGCAGTTGGGGGACAGGGTTCGGGGAGACCCAGTACTTC; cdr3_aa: CASSWGTGFGETQYF
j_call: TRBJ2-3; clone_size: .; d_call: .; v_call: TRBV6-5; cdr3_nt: TGTGCCAGCAGGACTCCAGGGGTAGATACGCAGTATTTT; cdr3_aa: CASRTPGVDTQYF
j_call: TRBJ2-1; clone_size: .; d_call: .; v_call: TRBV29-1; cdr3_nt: TGCAGCGCAACGGGACATCGACCCCGGGAGCAGTTCTTC; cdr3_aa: CSATGHRPREQFF
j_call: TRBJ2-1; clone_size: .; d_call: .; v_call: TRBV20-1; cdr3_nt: TGCAGTACGCAGGGGTCATCCTACAATGAGCAGTTCTTC; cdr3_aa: CSTQGSSYNEQFF
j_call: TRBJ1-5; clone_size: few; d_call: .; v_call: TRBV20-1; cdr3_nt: TGCAGTGCTAGAGGCGGGGCCCAGCATTTT; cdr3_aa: CSARGGAQHF
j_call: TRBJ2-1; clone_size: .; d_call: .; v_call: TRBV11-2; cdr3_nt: TGTGCGGGCGCAAGCTCCTACAATGAGCAGTTCTTC; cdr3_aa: CAGASSYNEQFF
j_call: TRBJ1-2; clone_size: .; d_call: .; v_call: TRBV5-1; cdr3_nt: TGCGCCAGCAGAGAAGGGGCCTCGGATGGCTACACCTTC; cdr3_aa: CASREGASDGYTF
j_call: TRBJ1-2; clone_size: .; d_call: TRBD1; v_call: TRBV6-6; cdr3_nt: TGTGCCAGCAGTACCCGGGACAGAGGGTATGGCTACACCTTC; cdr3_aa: CASSTRDRGYGYTF
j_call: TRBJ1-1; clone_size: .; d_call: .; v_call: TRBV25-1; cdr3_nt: TGTGCCAGCAGTGAATTTGGGGGAGGCACTGAAGCTTTCTTT; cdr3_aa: CASSEFGGGTEAFF